This T cell receptor beta chain was retrieved from a study of T-cell memory formation after mild COVID-19. Findings and caveats of the study: The appearance of some responding clones in pre-infection memory suggested that cross-reactive memory joined.

Details on this clonotype: Its antigen is still unknown.

With 4 bases clipped from V and 9 bases from J, the junction kept 12 bases outside the gene matches. CDR3 length: 17 residues. Germline loops: CDR1 SGHRS, CDR2 YFSETQ. Using constant-segment primers, 5'RACE produced TCR alpha and TCR beta cDNA libraries carrying sample barcodes and UMIs. From the 5' RACE reads, TCRdb called clonotypes with MiXCR, one entry per CDR3 protein. The table lists 210,000 or so distinct CDR3 sequences, around 30% of them singletons. The sequence came from an adult woman who had mild COVID-19 (a few samples of this study predate the infection). Cell type and time point are not known. The specimen sequenced was PBMCs or a T cell subset sorted from them (not recorded which). V gene TRBV5-1 combines with J gene TRBJ1-6, with 11 bases fitting TRBD1. CDR3 nucleotide sequence: TGCGCCAGCAGCCCACGGACAGGGGGCGCGAAGGGTTCACCCCTCCACTTT. Translating gives CASSPRTGGAKGSPLHF.